The 28 T cell receptor beta chains below come from one sample, sequenced in a study of shared clonotypes between healthy human individuals. TCRdb's copy holds only in-frame clones and misses some; the assay was immunoSEQ multiplex PCR. The table has about 2,100,000 clones, 93% seen once; the top ten hold about 1.5%. CD45RO-negative CD8 cells positively selected for CCR7 made up the naive population, which excluded terminally differentiated effector memory CD45RA+ cells. Sequencing used naive CD8+ T cells from PBMCs. The receptors here all came from a man between 18 and 29 years old in good health. Some clones in this sample may be carry-over from other donors' samples.

The chain recombines TRBV7-2 with TRBJ2-1; 10 bases align to TRBD2. Trimming at V came to 1 base and at J to 7 bases, leaving 4 bases not matched to a gene. Per germline, CDR1 SGHTA and CDR2 FQGNSA. The CDR3 has 15 amino acids. The CDR3 loop is CASSLDTSGINEQFF. The DNA of the CDR3 is TGTGCCAGCAGCTTAGACACTAGCGGGATAAATGAGCAGTTCTTC.

The chain carries TRBV5-4 and TRBJ2-7; 8 bases agree with TRBD2. The V segment lost 3 bases and the J segment 6 bases; nucleotides outside the gene matches: 2. The CDR3 runs 12 residues. The germline CDR1 and CDR2 sequences are SGHNT and YYREEE (reference sequence). CDR3 loop: CASSSGGAEQYF. The DNA for the CDR3 is TGTGCCAGCAGCTCGGGAGGGGCCGAGCAGTACTTC.

A few counts support this clone. This chain joins TRBV13 and TRBJ2-7; 9 bases match TRBD1. After removal of 5 bases from V and 2 bases from J, the junction contained 4 bases not matched to a gene. Germline V gene sequence: CDR1 PRHDT, CDR2 FYEKMQ (reference sequence). This CDR3 has 14 residues. The CDR3 here is CASSGRDRAYEQYF. The CDR3 coding sequence is TGTGCCAGCAGCGGCCGGGACAGGGCCTACGAGCAGTACTTC. Supplemented by reference TRBV13 and TRBJ2-7, the full variable domain reads AAGVIQSPRHLIKEKRETATLKCYPIPRHDTVYWYQQGPGQDPQFLISFYEKMQSDKGSIPDRFSAQQFSDYHSELNMSSLELGDSALYFCASSGRDRAYEQYFGPGTRLTVT.

This clone showed up just once. The same CDR3 arises from other DNA sequences in this sample as well. This chain uses TRBV6-6 with TRBJ2-7; D is unclear. Germline CDR1 MNHNY, CDR2 SVGAGI (reference sequence). The V and J ends lost 0 bases and 3 bases respectively, with 6 bases between them. CDR3 length equals 13 residues. The CDR3, as DNA: TGTGCCAGCAGTTACTCCAGAAACTACGAGCAGTACTTC. This encodes CASSYSRNYEQYF.

This clone came up once. This sample also contains other DNA sequences that code for the same CDR3. The rearrangement uses TRBV9 and TRBJ1-2; D ambiguous. The V gene's germline CDR1 is SGDLS and CDR2 YYNGEE. The germline V and J ends were trimmed by 2 bases and 2 bases, with 7 bases remaining between them. This CDR3 region has 13 residues. The CDR3 protein is CASSVSENYGYTF. In DNA form, the CDR3 reads TGTGCCAGCAGCGTGTCTGAGAACTATGGCTACACCTTC.

CDR3 coding DNA: TGCGCCAGCAGCTTGGGACAGGGGGGCCGCGAGCAGTACTTC. This translates into CASSLGQGGREQYF. The V and J genes are TRBV5-1 and TRBJ2-7; 9 positions match TRBD1. The junction had 4 bases not matched to a gene; V was cut back by 0 bases and J by 6 bases. The CDR3 has 14 amino acids. Germline values: CDR1 SGHRS, CDR2 YFSETQ.

The chain has TRBV9 and TRBJ1-3; D not resolved. The CDR3 is made up of 16 amino acids. Germline V gene sequence: CDR1 SGDLS, CDR2 YYNGEE. V gave up 0 bases and J gave up 0 bases, with 10 bases separating them. The DNA of the CDR3 is TGTGCCAGCAGCGTAGGCTCAGGCACCTCTGGAAACACCATATATTTT. Protein: CASSVGSGTSGNTIYF.

This sequence joins TRBV4-1 and TRBJ2-7; D is possibly TRBD2 (5 bases). Between the trimmed V and J ends, which lost 0 bases and 2 bases, there was a span of 17 bases. Per the germline V gene, CDR1 is MGHRA and CDR2 is YSYEKL. The CDR3 is 17 residues long. The DNA for the CDR3 is TGCGCCAGCAGCCAAGATAAGAGGACGGACTTTACCTACGAGCAGTACTTC. Protein sequence: CASSQDKRTDFTYEQYF.

V gene TRBV5-6 combines with J gene TRBJ2-3; D not certain. V shed 0 bases and J shed 0 bases, with 8 bases lying between them. The CDR3 contains 15 residues. Germline V gene data show CDR1 as SGHDT and CDR2 as YYEEEE. The CDR3 is CASSLEVTSTDTQYF. The CDR3 DNA reads TGTGCCAGCAGCTTGGAGGTTACTAGCACAGATACGCAGTATTTT. The full variable domain, with the rest looked up from reference TRBV5-6 and TRBJ2-3, is DAGVTQSPTHLIKTRGQQVTLRCSPKSGHDTVSWYQQALGQGPQFIFQYYEEEERQRGNFPDRFSGHQFPNYSSELNVNALLLGDSALYLCASSLEVTSTDTQYFGPGTRLTVL.

The genes are TRBV27 and TRBJ2-3; TRBD2 matches 11 bases. Trimming removed 8 bases from V and 5 bases from J; junction bases left unmatched: 6. Per the germline V gene, CDR1 is MNHEY and CDR2 is SMNVEV (reference sequence). This CDR3 comprises 14 residues. CDR3 DNA: TGTGCCAGCCAACTAGCGGGAGCGGAAGATACGCAGTATTTT. Encoded protein: CASQLAGAEDTQYF.

V and J are TRBV25-1 and TRBJ1-2; D is undetermined. This CDR3 is 15 amino acids long. Germline lookup yields CDR1 MGHDK and CDR2 SYGVNS. The V end was cut by 1 base, the J end by 4 bases, with 13 bases between. CDR3 in DNA: TGTGCCAGCAGTGAATCGGAGGACGGGAGCTATGGCTACACCTTC. Protein product: CASSESEDGSYGYTF.

This clone was seen just once. V is TRBV7-2 and J is TRBJ1-5; 7 bases line up with TRBD1. The CDR3 loop spans 15 amino acids. With V trimmed by 5 bases and J by 5 bases, 9 bases remained unmatched. CDR1 is SGHTA, CDR2 FQGNSA, per germline. CDR3: CASSLRQGLYQPQHF. The DNA of the CDR3 is TGTGCCAGCAGCCTCAGACAGGGACTATATCAGCCCCAGCATTTT.

This sequence joins TRBV7-8 and TRBJ2-7; D unresolved. The germline gives CDR1 SGHVS, CDR2 FQNEAQ. CDR3 length equals 11 residues. V lost 6 bases and J 6 bases, leaving 9 bases between the germline ends. In DNA, the CDR3 is TGTGCCAGCAGTCCAGGACGCGAGCAGTACTTC. It codes for CASSPGREQYF. Based on the CDR3 plus reference TRBV7-8 and TRBJ2-7, the full variable domain is GAGVSQSPRYKVAKRGQDVALRCDPISGHVSLFWYQQALGQGPEFLTYFQNEAQLDKSGLPSDRFFAERPEGSVSTLKIQRTQQEDSAVYLCASSPGREQYFGPGTRLTVT.

About this clone: Other nucleotide sequences from this sample produce the same CDR3. This chain joins TRBV9 and TRBJ2-1; D remains unclear. The CDR3 extends over 14 amino acids. Per the germline V gene, CDR1 is SGDLS and CDR2 is YYNGEE. V lost 7 bases, J lost 1 base, and 12 bases lay in between. The CDR3 nucleotides read TGTGCCAGCTCTCCAGCCGATTCCTACAATGAGCAGTTCTTC. This gives the protein CASSPADSYNEQFF.

V is TRBV27 and J is TRBJ2-1; D tentatively reads TRBD1 or TRBD2 (5 bases each). CDR1 and CDR2 from the germline V gene are MNHEY and SMNVEV (reference sequence). V shed 10 bases and J shed 7 bases, with 26 bases lying between them. This CDR3 comprises 16 residues. The CDR3 spells CATRHSEGPSGNEQFF. CDR3 nucleotides: TGTGCCACCCGCCATAGCGAGGGGCCTTCGGGGAATGAGCAGTTCTTC.

The gene calls are TRBV15 and TRBJ1-2; no clear D. Per germline, CDR1 LNHNV and CDR2 YYDKDF (reference sequence). V was pared by 0 bases and J by 6 bases, with 11 bases between. This CDR3 is 14 amino acids long. Here the CDR3 DNA reads TGTGCCACCAGCAGAGATAGGGCAGCTAATGGCTACACCTTC. Protein: CATSRDRAANGYTF.

J is TRBJ2-1 and V is TRBV27; 9 bases agree with TRBD2. The CDR3 covers 15 residues. Germline assignment: CDR1 MNHEY and CDR2 SMNVEV (reference sequence). The V segment lost 7 bases and the J segment 9 bases; nucleotides outside the gene matches: 13. The DNA of the CDR3 is TGTGCCAGCATTCGGCGGGAGGGGAGGTTTGGTGAGCAGTTCTTC. This encodes CASIRREGRFGEQFF.

This clone occurred a few times. The gene calls are TRBV28 and TRBJ2-5, with 7 bases that match TRBD1. V trimming: 6 bases; J trimming: 1 base; junction bases outside the gene matches: 5. This CDR3 spans 14 amino acids. CDR1 is MDHEN and CDR2 is SYDVKM in the germline V gene. The CDR3 DNA is TGTGCCAGCAGCATGGGACAGATCCAAGAGACCCAGTACTTC. It translates to CASSMGQIQETQYF. Looking up the rest from reference TRBV28 and TRBJ2-5 gives the full variable domain: DVKVTQSSRYLVKRTGEKVFLECVQDMDHENMFWYRQDPGLGLRLIYFSYDVKMKEKGDIPEGYSVSREKKERFSLILESASTNQTSMYLCASSMGQIQETQYFGPGTRLLVL.

CDR3 amino acids: CASSLGPGSNTEAFF. The CDR3 DNA reads as TGTGCCAGCAGCTTAGGTCCAGGGTCGAACACTGAAGCTTTCTTT. This chain joins TRBV7-3 and TRBJ1-1; TRBD1 might be the D (5 bases). V was clipped by 2 bases and J by 1 base, with 11 bases between them. This CDR3 region has 15 residues. Germline values: CDR1 SGHTA, CDR2 FQGTGA.

This sequence joins TRBV7-8 and TRBJ2-7; TRBD1 matches 9 bases. The CDR3 extends over 14 amino acids. Per the germline V gene, CDR1 is SGHVS and CDR2 is FQNEAQ. J was trimmed by 2 bases and V by 5 bases; bases with no gene match: 4. CDR3 sequence (DNA): TGTGCCAGCAGCACGGGACAGGGACCCTACGAGCAGTACTTC. This encodes CASSTGQGPYEQYF.

The rearrangement uses TRBV10-1 and TRBJ1-1; 9 bases map to TRBD1. This CDR3 is 17 amino acids long. With V trimmed by 6 bases and J by 0 bases, 11 bases remained unmatched. Germline values: CDR1 WNHNN, CDR2 SYGVQD (reference sequence). CDR3 region: CASSVPGQGLMNTEAFF. The DNA of the CDR3 is TGCGCCAGCAGCGTTCCGGGACAGGGCCTAATGAACACTGAAGCTTTCTTT.

Concerning this clone itself: The identical CDR3 is also encoded by other nucleotide sequences in the sample. CDR3 nucleotides: TGTGCCAGCAGCGGGACAGGGCCCTACGAGCAGTACTTC. It is translated as CASSGTGPYEQYF. The chain has TRBV6-1 and TRBJ2-7; 9 nucleotides match TRBD1. CDR3 length equals 13 residues. CDR1 and CDR2 from the germline V gene are MNHNS and SASEGT. V trimming: 6 bases; J trimming: 2 bases; junction bases outside the gene matches: 2.

The genes are TRBV11-2 and TRBJ2-7, with 12 bases that match TRBD1. The germline gives CDR1 SGHAT, CDR2 FQNNGV. V lost 5 bases, J lost 5 bases, and 10 bases stayed unmatched. The CDR3 extends over 16 amino acids. CDR3 coding DNA: TGTGCCAGCAGCGGACGGACCGGGACAGGGGGCCACGAGCAGTACTTC. As protein: CASSGRTGTGGHEQYF.

V and J are TRBV11-2 and TRBJ2-1; D is undetermined. CDR3 length: 13 residues. With 4 bases removed from V and 3 bases from J, the gap between germline ends came to 7 bases. CDR1 is SGHAT and CDR2 is FQNNGV in the germline V gene. The chain's CDR3 is CASSSHVYNEQFF. The CDR3 nucleotides read TGTGCCAGCAGCTCGCACGTCTACAATGAGCAGTTCTTC.

The V and J genes are TRBV28 and TRBJ1-1; D not certain. This CDR3 is built from 15 residues. Germline V gives CDR1 MDHEN, CDR2 SYDVKM. V was cut by 3 bases and J by 1 base, with 12 bases left in between. DNA for the CDR3: TGTGCCAGCAGTTTCCCGGAGGGCCAGAACACTGAAGCTTTCTTT. It specifies CASSFPEGQNTEAFF.

The chain combines TRBV19 with TRBJ2-1; maybe TRBD2 (6 bases). Germline assignment: CDR1 LNHDA and CDR2 SQIVND (reference sequence). There are 14 residues in the CDR3. Trimming left V 6 bases short and J 5 bases short, with 14 bases between. The CDR3 bases are TGTGCCAGTAGCTACCACGGGGGAGACAATGAGCAGTTCTTC. This translates into CASSYHGGDNEQFF.

In its sample, this clone was seen once. The gene calls are TRBV4-2 and TRBJ2-1, with 7 bases aligning to TRBD1. This CDR3 spans 15 amino acids. J was trimmed by 10 bases and V by 0 bases; bases with no gene match: 9. Germline V CDR1 and CDR2: LGHNA, YNFKEQ. The CDR3 region has the DNA TGTGCCAGCAGCCAAGAAGGGGGACAGTTTGGCGAGCAGTTCTTC. Amino acids: CASSQEGGQFGEQFF.

The chain uses TRBV28 and TRBJ2-2; possible D gene TRBD1, 6 bases. This CDR3 contains 11 residues. Looked up from germline, CDR1 is MDHEN and CDR2 is SYDVKM. V was shortened by 8 bases and J by 6 bases, with 7 bases between the two germline ends. CDR3 protein: CASEGAGELFF. CDR3 nucleotides: TGTGCCAGCGAGGGGGCCGGGGAGCTGTTTTTT.